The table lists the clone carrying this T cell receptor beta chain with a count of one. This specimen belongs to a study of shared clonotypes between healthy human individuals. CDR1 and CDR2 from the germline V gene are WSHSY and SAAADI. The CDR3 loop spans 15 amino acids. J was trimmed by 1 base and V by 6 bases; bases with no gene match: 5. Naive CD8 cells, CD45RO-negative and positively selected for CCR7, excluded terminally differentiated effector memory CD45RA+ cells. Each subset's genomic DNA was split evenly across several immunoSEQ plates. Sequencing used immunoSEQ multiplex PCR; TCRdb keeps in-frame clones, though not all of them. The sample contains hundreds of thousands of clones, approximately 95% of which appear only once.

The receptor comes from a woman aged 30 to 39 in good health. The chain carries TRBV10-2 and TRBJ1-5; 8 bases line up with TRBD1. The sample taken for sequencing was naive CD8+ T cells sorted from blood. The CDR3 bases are TGCGCCAGCAGCCCCGGACAGGGAAGCAATCAGCCCCAGCATTTT. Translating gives CASSPGQGSNQPQHF.